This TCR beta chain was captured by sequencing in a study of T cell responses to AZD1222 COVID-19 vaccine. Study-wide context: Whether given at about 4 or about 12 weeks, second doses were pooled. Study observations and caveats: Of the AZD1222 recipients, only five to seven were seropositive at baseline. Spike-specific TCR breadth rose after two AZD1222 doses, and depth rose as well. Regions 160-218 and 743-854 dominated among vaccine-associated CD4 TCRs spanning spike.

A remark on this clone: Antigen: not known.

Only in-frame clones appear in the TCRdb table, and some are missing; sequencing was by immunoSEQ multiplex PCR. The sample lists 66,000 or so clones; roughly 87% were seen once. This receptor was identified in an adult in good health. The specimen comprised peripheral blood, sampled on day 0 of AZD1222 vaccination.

The CDR3 reads CASSFLGDRGGTQYF. The CDR3 region has the DNA TGTGCCAGCAGCTTCCTGGGGGACAGGGGGGGTACGCAGTATTTT. The genes are TRBV11-3 and TRBJ2-3; 11 nucleotides align to TRBD1. V gave up 3 bases and J gave up 8 bases; unmatched junction bases: 7. The CDR3 length is 15 residues. The germline V gene encodes CDR1 SGHNT and CDR2 YENEEA.